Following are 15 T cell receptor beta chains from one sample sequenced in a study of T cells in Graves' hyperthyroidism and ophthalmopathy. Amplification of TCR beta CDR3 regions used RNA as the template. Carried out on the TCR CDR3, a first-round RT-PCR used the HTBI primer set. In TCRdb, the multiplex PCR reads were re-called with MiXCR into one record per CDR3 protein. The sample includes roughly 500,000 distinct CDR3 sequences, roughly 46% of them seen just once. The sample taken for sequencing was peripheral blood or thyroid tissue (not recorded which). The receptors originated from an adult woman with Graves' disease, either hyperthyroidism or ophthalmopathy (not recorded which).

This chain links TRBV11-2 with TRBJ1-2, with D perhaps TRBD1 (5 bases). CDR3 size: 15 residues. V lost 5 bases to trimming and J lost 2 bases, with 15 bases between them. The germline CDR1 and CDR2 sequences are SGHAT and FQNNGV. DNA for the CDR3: TGTGCCAGCAGCCCCTCGGGGGGTCTCAACTATGGCTACACCTTC. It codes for CASSPSGGLNYGYTF.

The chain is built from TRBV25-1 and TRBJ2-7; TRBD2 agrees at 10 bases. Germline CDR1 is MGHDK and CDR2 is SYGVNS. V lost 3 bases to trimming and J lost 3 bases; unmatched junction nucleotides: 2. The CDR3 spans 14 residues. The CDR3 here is CASSDPSGSYEQYF. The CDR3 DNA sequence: TGTGCCAGCAGTGATCCTAGCGGGAGCTACGAGCAGTACTTC.

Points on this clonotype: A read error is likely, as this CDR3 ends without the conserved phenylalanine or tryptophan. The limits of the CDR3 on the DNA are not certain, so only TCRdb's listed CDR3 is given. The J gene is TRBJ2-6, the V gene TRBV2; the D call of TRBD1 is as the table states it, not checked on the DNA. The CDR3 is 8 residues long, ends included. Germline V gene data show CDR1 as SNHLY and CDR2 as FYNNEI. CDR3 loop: CASSEFRT.

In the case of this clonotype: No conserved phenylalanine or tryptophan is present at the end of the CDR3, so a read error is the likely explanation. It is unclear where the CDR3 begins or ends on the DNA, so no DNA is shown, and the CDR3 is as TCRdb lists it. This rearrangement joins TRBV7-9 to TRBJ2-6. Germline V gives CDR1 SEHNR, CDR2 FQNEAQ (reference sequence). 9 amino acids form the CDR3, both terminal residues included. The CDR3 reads CASSQESGL.

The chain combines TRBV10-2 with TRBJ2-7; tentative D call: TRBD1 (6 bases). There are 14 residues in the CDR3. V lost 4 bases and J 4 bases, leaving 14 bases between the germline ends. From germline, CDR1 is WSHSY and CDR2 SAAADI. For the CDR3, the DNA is TGCGCCAGCAGTGCCCGACAGGACCAATACGAGCAGTACTTC. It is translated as CASSARQDQYEQYF.

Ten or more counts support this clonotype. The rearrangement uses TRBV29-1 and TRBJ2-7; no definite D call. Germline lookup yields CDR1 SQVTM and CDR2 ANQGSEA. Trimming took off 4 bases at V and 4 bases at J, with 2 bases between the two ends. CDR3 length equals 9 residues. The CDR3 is CSVGYEQYF. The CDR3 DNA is TGCAGCGTTGGGTACGAGCAGTACTTC.

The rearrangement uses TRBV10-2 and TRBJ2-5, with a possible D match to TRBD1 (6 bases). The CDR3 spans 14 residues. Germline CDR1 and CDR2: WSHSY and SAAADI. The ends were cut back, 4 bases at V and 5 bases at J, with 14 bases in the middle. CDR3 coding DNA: TGCGCCAGCAGTGTGGACCTTAGGGGGGAGACCCAGTACTTC. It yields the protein CASSVDLRGETQYF.

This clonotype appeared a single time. The CDR3 DNA reads as TGTGCCAGCAGCTTCCGGGGTGGCGATGGCTACACCTTC. The encoded protein is CASSFRGGDGYTF. This chain connects TRBV13 to TRBJ1-2; no clear D gene. The germline V gene has CDR1 PRHDT and CDR2 FYEKMQ (reference sequence). V shed 3 bases and J shed 6 bases, with 11 bases lying between them. The CDR3 has 13 residues.

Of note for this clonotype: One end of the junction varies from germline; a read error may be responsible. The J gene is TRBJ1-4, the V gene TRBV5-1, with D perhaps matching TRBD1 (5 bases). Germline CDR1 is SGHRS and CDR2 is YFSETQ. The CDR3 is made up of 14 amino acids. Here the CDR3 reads CASSMGGENEKLFF. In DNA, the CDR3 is TGTGCCAGCAGCATGGGAGGGGAGAATGAAAAACTGTTTTTT.

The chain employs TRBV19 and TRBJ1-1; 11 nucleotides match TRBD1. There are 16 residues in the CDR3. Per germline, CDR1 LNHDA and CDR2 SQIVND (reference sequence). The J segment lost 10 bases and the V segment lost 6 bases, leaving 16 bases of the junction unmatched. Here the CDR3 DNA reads TGTGCCAGTAGAAAGGTGGGCACGGACAGGGGGCGCATAGCTTTCTTT. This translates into CASRKVGTDRGRIAFF.

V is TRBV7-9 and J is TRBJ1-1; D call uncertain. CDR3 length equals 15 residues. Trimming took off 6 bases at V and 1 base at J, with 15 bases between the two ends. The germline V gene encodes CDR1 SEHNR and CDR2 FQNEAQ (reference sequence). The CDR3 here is CASSRSRTGNTEAFF. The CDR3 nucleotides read TGTGCCAGCAGTCGTTCACGGACGGGGAACACTGAAGCTTTCTTT.

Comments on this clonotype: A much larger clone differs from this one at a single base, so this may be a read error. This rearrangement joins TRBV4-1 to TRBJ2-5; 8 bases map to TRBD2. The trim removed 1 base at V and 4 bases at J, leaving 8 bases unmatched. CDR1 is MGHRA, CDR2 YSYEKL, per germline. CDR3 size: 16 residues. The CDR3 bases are TGCGCCAGCAGCCAAGTCCCGCGCCGGGGGGGAGAGACCCAGTACTTC. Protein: CASSQVPRRGGETQYF.

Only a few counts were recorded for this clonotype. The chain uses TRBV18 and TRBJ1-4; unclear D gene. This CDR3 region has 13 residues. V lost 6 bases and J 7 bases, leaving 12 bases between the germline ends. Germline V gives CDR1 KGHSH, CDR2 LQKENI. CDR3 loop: CASSHGSGEKLFF. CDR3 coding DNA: TGTGCCAGCTCCCATGGAAGTGGTGAAAAACTGTTTTTT.

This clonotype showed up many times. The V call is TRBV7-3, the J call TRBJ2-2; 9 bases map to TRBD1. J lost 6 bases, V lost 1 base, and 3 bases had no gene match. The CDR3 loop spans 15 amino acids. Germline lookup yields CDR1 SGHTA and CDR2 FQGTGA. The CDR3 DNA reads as TGTGCCAGCAGCTTAAAACAGGGGGCCCCCGGGGAGCTGTTTTTT. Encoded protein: CASSLKQGAPGELFF.

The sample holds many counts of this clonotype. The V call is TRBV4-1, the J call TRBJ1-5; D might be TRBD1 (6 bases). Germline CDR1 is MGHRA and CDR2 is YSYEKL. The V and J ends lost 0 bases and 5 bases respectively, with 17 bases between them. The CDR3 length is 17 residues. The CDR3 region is CASSQDFKDRFDQPQHF. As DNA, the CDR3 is TGCGCCAGCAGCCAAGATTTCAAGGACAGATTCGATCAGCCCCAGCATTTT.